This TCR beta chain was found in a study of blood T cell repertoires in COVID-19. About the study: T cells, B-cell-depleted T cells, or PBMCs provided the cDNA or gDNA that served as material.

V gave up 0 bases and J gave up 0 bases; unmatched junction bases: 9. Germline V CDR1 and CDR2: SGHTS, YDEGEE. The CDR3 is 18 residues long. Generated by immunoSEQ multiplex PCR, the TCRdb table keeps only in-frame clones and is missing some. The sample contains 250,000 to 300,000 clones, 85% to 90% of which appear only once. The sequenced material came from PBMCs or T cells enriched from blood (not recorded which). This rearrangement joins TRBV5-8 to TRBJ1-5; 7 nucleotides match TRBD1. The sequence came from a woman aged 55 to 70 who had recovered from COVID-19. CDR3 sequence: CASSLAIKGGYSNQPQHF. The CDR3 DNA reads TGTGCCAGCAGCTTGGCCATAAAAGGGGGCTATAGCAATCAGCCCCAGCATTTT.